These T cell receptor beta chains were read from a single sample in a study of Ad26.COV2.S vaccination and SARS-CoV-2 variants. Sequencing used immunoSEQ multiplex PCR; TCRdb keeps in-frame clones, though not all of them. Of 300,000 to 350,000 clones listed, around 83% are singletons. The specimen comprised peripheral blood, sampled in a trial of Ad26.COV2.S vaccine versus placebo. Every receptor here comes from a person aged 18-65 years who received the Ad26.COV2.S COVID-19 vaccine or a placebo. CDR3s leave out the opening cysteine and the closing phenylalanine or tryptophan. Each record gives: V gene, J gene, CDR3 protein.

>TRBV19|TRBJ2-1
ASRELAGGQGEQF
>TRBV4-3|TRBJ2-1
ASSHPAGGGYNEQF
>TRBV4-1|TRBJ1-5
ASSQEGHSNQPQH
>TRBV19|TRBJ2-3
ATRVVSTDTQY
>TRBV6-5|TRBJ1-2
ASLQLGRTNYGYT
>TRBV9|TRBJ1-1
ASSVDPQGRNTEAF
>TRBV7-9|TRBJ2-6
ASSLGGSNVLT
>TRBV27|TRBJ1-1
ASSLKGADRGSRTEAF
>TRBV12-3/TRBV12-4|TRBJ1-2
ASSFERGGYT
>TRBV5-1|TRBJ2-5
ASEISGGAGETQY
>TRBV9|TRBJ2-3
ASSATNTDTQY
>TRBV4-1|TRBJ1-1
ASSQDRVILNTEAF
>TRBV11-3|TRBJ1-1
ASSLGQKNTEAF
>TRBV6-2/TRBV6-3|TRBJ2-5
ASSSYRGLVETQY
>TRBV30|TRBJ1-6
AWSPRLSDSRGQPLH
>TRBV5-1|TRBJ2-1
ASSFGQGGGNEQF
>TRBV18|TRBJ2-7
ASSSLGTPYEQY
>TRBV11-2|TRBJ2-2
ASSLQAGYTGELF
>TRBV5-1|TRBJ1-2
ASSLGFEGGYVGGYT
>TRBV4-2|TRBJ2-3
ASSQTQRGGPSGTDTQY
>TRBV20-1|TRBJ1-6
SASPGTGRSYNSPLH
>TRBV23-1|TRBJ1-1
ASSQMTGALGTEAF
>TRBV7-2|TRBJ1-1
ASSPRQFMNTEAF
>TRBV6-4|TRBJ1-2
ASSKTGALSGYT
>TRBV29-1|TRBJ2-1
SGTTWADYNEQF
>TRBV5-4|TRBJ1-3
ASSLGPGARSGNTIY
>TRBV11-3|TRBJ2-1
ASSLDGVGNEQF
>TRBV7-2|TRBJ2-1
ASSPTSGFYNEQF
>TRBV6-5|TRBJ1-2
ASSQNLQGAEGYT
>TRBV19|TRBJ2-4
ASSSRLAGGAKNIQY
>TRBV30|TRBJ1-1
AWSRTVGTANTEAF
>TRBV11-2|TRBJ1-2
ASSPGRAAYGYT
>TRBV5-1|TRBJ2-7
ASSREGTVPYEQY